The entry below describes one TCR beta chain. Its specificity is not known. The CDR3 runs to 14 residues. Germline assignment: CDR1 LNHDA and CDR2 SQIVND (reference sequence). The ends lost 10 bases at V and 3 bases at J; junction bases unmatched: 9. Amplification used 60 Vbeta primers and 13 Jbeta primers. Some clones are missing from TCRdb's copy, which holds only in-frame ones; the method was immunoSEQ multiplex PCR. The table shows just over 150,000 clones, with roughly 80% occurring only once. This specimen comes from a study of cytomegalovirus exposure and HLA in healthy donors. Study-wide results and caveats: A link between a missense DCLRE1C variant and TCR beta V- and J-gene trimming emerged from a later analysis.

The source of this sequence is a male donor in good health and CMV-seropositive. Sequenced: PBMCs. The V call is TRBV19, the J call TRBJ2-3; 8 bases match TRBD2. The CDR3, as DNA: TGTGCCACCGGGAGCGGGAGCTGGACAGATACGCAGTATTTT. Encoded protein: CATGSGSWTDTQYF.